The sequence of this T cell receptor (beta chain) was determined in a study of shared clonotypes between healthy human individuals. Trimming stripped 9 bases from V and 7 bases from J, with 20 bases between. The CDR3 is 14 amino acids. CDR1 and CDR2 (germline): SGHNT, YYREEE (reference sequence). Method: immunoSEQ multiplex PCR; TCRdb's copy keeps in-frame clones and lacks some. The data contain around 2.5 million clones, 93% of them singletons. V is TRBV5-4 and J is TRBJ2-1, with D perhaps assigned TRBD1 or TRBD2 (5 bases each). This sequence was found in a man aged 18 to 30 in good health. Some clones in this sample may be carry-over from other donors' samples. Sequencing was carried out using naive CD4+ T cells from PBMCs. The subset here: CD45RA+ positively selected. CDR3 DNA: TGTGCCAATAGTGGGGACCCGAGTATGAATGAGCAGTTCTTC. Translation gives CANSGDPSMNEQFF.